Given below is one T cell receptor (beta chain) in context. This sample is drawn from a study of blood T cell repertoires in COVID-19. Looking at the study overall: The United States, Italy and Spain were the sources of the acute and convalescent COVID-19 samples. From T cells, B-cell-depleted T cells, or PBMCs came the material, which was cDNA or gDNA.

V shed 3 bases and J 3 bases; nucleotides not matched to a gene: 9. From germline, CDR1 is SGDLS and CDR2 YYNGEE. The CDR3 totals 16 residues. Clones were sequenced by immunoSEQ multiplex PCR, and TCRdb holds only the in-frame ones, with some missing. Of 50,000 to 65,000 clones in the sample, over 75% are singletons; the top ten hold approximately 3.4%. Sequenced: peripheral blood. V gene TRBV9 combines with J gene TRBJ1-2, with 9 bases lining up with TRBD1. The receptor's source is a man in his fifties with active COVID-19. CDR3 amino acids: CASSARWGQGDYGYTF. The CDR3, as DNA: TGTGCCAGCAGCGCCCGGTGGGGACAGGGTGACTATGGCTACACCTTC.